Below, one T cell receptor beta chain is given with its context. Its antigen is still unknown. The lymph nodes were axillary draining lymph nodes from breast cancer patients. The sample is drawn from a study of breast tumors, draining lymph nodes, adjacent tissues. Regarding the study as a whole: Tumor T cell lymph node origin was a supported hypothesis, not proven. Tumors had less TCR diversity than lymph nodes, more than nontumor tissue. Most tumor T cells seemingly derive from lymph node, then expand in tumor.

TCRdb re-called the multiplex PCR reads with MiXCR, one entry per CDR3 protein. Of about 180,000 distinct CDR3 sequences in the sample, roughly a third are singletons; the top ten hold about 3.7%. Germline V CDR1 and CDR2: LNHNV, YYDKDF (reference sequence). There are 16 residues in the CDR3. V was trimmed by 3 bases and J by 3 bases, leaving 15 bases between them. The source of this sequence is a female donor with breast cancer. Some clones in this sample may be carry-over from other donors' samples. The rearrangement links TRBV15 to TRBJ1-3; D is possibly TRBD1 (6 bases). Specimen: axillary lymph node tissue. The CDR3, as DNA: TGTGCCACCAGCAGCTTAACAGGGTCTAGTGGAAACACCATATATTTT. Translated: CATSSLTGSSGNTIYF.